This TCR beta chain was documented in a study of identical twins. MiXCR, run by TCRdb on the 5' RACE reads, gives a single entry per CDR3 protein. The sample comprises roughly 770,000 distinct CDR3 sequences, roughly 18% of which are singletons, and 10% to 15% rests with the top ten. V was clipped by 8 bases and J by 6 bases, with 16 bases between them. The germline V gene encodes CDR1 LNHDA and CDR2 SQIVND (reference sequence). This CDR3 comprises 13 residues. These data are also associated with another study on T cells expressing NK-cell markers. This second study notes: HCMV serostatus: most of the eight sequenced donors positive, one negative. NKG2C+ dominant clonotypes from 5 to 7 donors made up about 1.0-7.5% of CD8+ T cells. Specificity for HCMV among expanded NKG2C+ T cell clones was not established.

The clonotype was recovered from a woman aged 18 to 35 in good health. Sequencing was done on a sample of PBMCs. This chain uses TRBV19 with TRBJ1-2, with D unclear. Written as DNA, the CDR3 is TGTGCCAGTTCCGTGGGCCCGGGAAATGGCTACACCTTC. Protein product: CASSVGPGNGYTF.